One sample yielded the 20 T cell receptor beta chains listed below, sequenced in a study of blood T cells in healthy people across ages. A sample-barcoded 5' primer and a J-beta primer mix were used in a second PCR of roughly 6 to 12 cycles. In TCRdb, the 5' RACE reads were re-called with MiXCR into one record per CDR3 protein. The sample lists 1 million to 1.2 million distinct CDR3 sequences, around two fifths occurring once. The specimen sequenced was blood. The receptors originated from a man younger than 35 in good health.

This clonotype appeared a few times. The chain is built from TRBV7-2 and TRBJ1-5; D unclear. The CDR3 spans 17 residues. Trimming removed 2 bases from V and 2 bases from J, with 16 bases in between. Germline CDR1 is SGHTA and CDR2 is FQGNSA. CDR3 DNA sequence: TGTGCCAGCAGCTTACGGGCATCCCAGGTGGGCAATCAGCCCCAGCATTTT. It specifies CASSLRASQVGNQPQHF.

The chain has TRBV5-1 and TRBJ1-4; D possibly corresponds to TRBD1 (5 bases). CDR1 is SGHRS and CDR2 is YFSETQ in the germline V gene. The CDR3 extends over 16 amino acids. V lost 2 bases, J lost 6 bases, and 17 bases lay in between. In DNA, the CDR3 is TGCGCCAGCAGCTTTAGGGGCGTAGGACCCGATGAAAAACTGTTTTTT. Protein product: CASSFRGVGPDEKLFF. The full variable domain, completed using reference TRBV5-1 and TRBJ1-4, is KAGVTQTPRYLIKTRGQQVTLSCSPISGHRSVSWYQQTPGQGLQFLFEYFSETQRNKGNFPGRFSGRQFSNSRSEMNVSTLELGDSALYLCASSFRGVGPDEKLFFGSGTQLSVL.

The chain joins TRBV9 to TRBJ1-2; no definite D call. V shed 2 bases and J shed 0 bases, with 8 bases lying between them. The CDR3 totals 14 residues. In germline, CDR1 is SGDLS, CDR2 YYNGEE. CDR3 amino acids: CASSVQAANYGYTF. The CDR3 DNA reads as TGTGCCAGCAGCGTTCAGGCGGCTAACTATGGCTACACCTTC.

Remarks on this clonotype: With a much larger clone just one base away, this may be a read error. The rearrangement links TRBV27 to TRBJ2-7; D perhaps matches TRBD1 (5 bases). The length of the CDR3 is 13 residues. V lost 4 bases and J 10 bases, leaving 17 bases between the germline ends. CDR1 and CDR2 from the germline V gene are MNHEY and SMNVEV (reference sequence). The CDR3 sequence: CASSSGHQEAQYF. CDR3 nucleotide sequence: TGTGCCAGCAGTTCCGGACACCAAGAGGCCCAGTACTTC.

The chain has TRBV7-2 and TRBJ2-7; no clear D gene. The CDR3 contains 16 residues. Trimming removed 1 base from V and 0 bases from J, with 13 bases in between. Germline V lookup: CDR1 SGHTA, CDR2 FQGNSA. This CDR3 reads CASSLVGSAHSYEQYF. As DNA, the CDR3 is TGTGCCAGCAGCTTAGTTGGATCGGCTCACTCCTACGAGCAGTACTTC.

The rearrangement uses TRBV20-1 and TRBJ1-1; D unresolved. Trimming left V 0 bases short and J 8 bases short, with 13 bases between. Germline lookup yields CDR1 DFQATT and CDR2 SNEGSKA (reference sequence). This CDR3 comprises 13 residues. The CDR3 here is CSARDPRHREAFF. CDR3 in DNA: TGCAGTGCTAGAGATCCGCGACATAGGGAAGCTTTCTTT.

This clonotype was seen a handful of times. V gene TRBV7-9 combines with J gene TRBJ1-4; perhaps TRBD1 as D (5 bases). CDR3 length: 14 amino acids. The germline V and J ends were trimmed by 5 bases and 4 bases, with 11 bases remaining between them. Germline values: CDR1 SEHNR, CDR2 FQNEAQ (reference sequence). The chain's CDR3 is CASSPDSFNEKLFF. DNA for the CDR3: TGTGCCAGCAGCCCCGACAGTTTTAATGAAAAACTGTTTTTT.

This clonotype was observed a handful of times. The chain combines TRBV21-1 with TRBJ2-1. TRBV21-1 is shown as a pseudogene. The length of the CDR3 is 14 residues. CDR3 DNA: TGTGCCAGGGGCTTTAGGGATACAATCAACGAGCAGTTCTTC. Residues: CARGFRDTINEQFF.

This clonotype was recorded at least ten times. Given a much more abundant clone one base away, this may be a read error. The chain joins TRBV7-2 to TRBJ2-3; 9 bases agree with TRBD2. From germline, CDR1 is SGHTA and CDR2 FQGNSA. V lost 6 bases and J lost 2; bases outside the gene matches: 6. CDR3 length equals 15 residues. CDR3 nucleotide sequence: TGTGCCAGCAGTGCGGGGGGGGCCCCCACAGATACGCAGTATTTT. This sequence encodes CASSAGGAPTDTQYF.

Here the CDR3 reads CATSTALYGYTF. The CDR3 DNA follows: TGTGCCACCAGCACAGCTTTGTATGGCTACACCTTC. J is TRBJ1-2 and V is TRBV15, with D unresolved. CDR3 length equals 12 residues. Trimming removed 4 bases from V and 5 bases from J, with 8 bases in between. Germline CDR1 is LNHNV and CDR2 is YYDKDF (reference sequence).

This chain connects TRBV27 to TRBJ1-6, with a tentative D call TRBD1 (5 bases). This CDR3 region has 15 residues. Germline CDR1 and CDR2: MNHEY and SMNVEV (reference sequence). V was clipped by 5 bases and J by 9 bases, with 17 bases between them. The CDR3 DNA reads as TGTGCCAGCAGTCCCCCGGGGGGGTTAGGTTCACCCCTCCACTTT. This gives the protein CASSPPGGLGSPLHF.

The chain recombines TRBV5-1 with TRBJ2-2; TRBD1 might be the D (6 bases). The CDR3 runs to 17 residues. In germline, CDR1 is SGHRS, CDR2 YFSETQ. Trimming stripped 3 bases from V and 2 bases from J, with 17 bases between. CDR3 coding DNA: TGCGCCAGCAGCTCTGACTCCGGACAGAGAAACACCGGGGAGCTGTTTTTT. Protein: CASSSDSGQRNTGELFF.

The CDR3 loop is CASSRESGRVADTQYF. The CDR3 nucleotides read TGTGCCAGCAGTCGCGAGTCTGGCAGGGTGGCAGATACGCAGTATTTT. This chain connects TRBV6-6 to TRBJ2-3; D is perhaps TRBD1 (5 bases). Germline values: CDR1 MNHNY, CDR2 SVGAGI (reference sequence). This CDR3 is built from 16 residues. Trimming took 5 bases from V and 4 from J, leaving 19 bases between them.

The CDR3 here is CASKTGRPTDTQYF. In DNA, the CDR3 is TGTGCCAGCAAAACGGGACGGCCCACAGATACGCAGTATTTT. V gene TRBV14 combines with J gene TRBJ2-3, with D perhaps given as TRBD1 or TRBD2 (5 bases each). CDR3 length: 14 amino acids. Deletions cut 7 bases from V and 2 bases from J, with 13 bases between. In germline, CDR1 is SGHDN, CDR2 FVKESK.

The V and J genes are TRBV7-9 and TRBJ1-1, with 7 positions matching TRBD1. The CDR3 consists of 15 residues. V dropped 8 bases and J dropped 0; count of bases not matched to a gene: 9. CDR1 and CDR2 from the germline V gene are SEHNR and FQNEAQ (reference sequence). In nucleotides, the CDR3 is TGTGCCAGCCTGACGGGACAGCACATGAACACTGAAGCTTTCTTT. The encoded protein is CASLTGQHMNTEAFF. Filled out from reference TRBV7-9 and TRBJ1-1, the complete variable domain reads DTGVSQNPRHKITKRGQNVTFRCDPISEHNRLYWYRQTLGQGPEFLTYFQNEAQLEKSRLLSDRFSAERPKGSFSTLEIQRTEQGDSAMYLCASLTGQHMNTEAFFGQGTRLTVV.

The rearrangement links TRBV7-3 to TRBJ2-7; D uncertain. Between the trimmed V and J ends, which lost 0 bases and 0 bases, there was a span of 6 bases. The CDR3 totals 14 residues. Germline V gives CDR1 SGHTA, CDR2 FQGTGA. CDR3: CASSLTVGSYEQYF. CDR3 in DNA: TGTGCCAGCAGCTTAACTGTGGGCTCCTACGAGCAGTACTTC.

The sample holds a few counts of this clonotype. V gene TRBV13 combines with J gene TRBJ1-4; D is unresolved. V lost 4 bases and J lost 7, with 19 bases in between. CDR1 and CDR2 (germline): PRHDT, FYEKMQ (reference sequence). The CDR3 length is 16 residues. The CDR3 nucleotides read TGTGCCAGCAGCTCTAATCAGCCAGGTCTAGTTGAAAAACTGTTTTTT. It yields the protein CASSSNQPGLVEKLFF.

The gene calls are TRBV2 and TRBJ1-4; no clear D. The ends were cut back, 7 bases at V and 3 bases at J, with 15 bases in the middle. The CDR3 is 15 amino acids. CDR1 and CDR2 (germline): SNHLY, FYNNEI. The DNA for the CDR3 is TGTGCCAGCATGGTCGAAAGAACACCTAATGAAAAACTGTTTTTT. Translation: CASMVERTPNEKLFF.

The rearrangement uses TRBV29-1 and TRBJ2-1; TRBD1 is a possible D gene (6 bases). The CDR3 has 13 residues. The V end was cut by 1 base, the J end by 5 bases, with 9 bases between. Germline values: CDR1 SQVTM, CDR2 ANQGSEA. The CDR3 DNA reads TGCAGCGTTGAAGTGGACAGCAACAATGAGCAGTTCTTC. Translation: CSVEVDSNNEQFF.

A single count supports this clonotype. This could be a read error, since a much larger clone is one nucleotide away. The J gene is TRBJ1-1, the V gene TRBV9; D is perhaps TRBD1 (5 bases). CDR1 is SGDLS, CDR2 YYNGEE, per germline. Deletions cut 5 bases from V and 11 bases from J, with 16 bases between. The CDR3 length is 12 residues. This CDR3 reads CASRGDGTVAFF. The CDR3 bases are TGTGCCAGCAGAGGGGACGGGACTGTGGCTTTCTTT.